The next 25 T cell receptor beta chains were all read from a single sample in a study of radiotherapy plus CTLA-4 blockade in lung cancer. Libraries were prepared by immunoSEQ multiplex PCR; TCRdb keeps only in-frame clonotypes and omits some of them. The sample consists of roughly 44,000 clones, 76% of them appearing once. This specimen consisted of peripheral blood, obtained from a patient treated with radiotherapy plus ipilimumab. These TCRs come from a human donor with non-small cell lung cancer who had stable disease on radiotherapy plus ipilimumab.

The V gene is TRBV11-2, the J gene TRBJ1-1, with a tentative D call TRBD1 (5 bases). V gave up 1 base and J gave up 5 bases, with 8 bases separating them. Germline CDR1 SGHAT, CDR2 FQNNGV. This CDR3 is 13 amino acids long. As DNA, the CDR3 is TGTGCCAGCAGCTTAGTGGGGGGAACTGAAGCTTTCTTT. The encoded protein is CASSLVGGTEAFF.

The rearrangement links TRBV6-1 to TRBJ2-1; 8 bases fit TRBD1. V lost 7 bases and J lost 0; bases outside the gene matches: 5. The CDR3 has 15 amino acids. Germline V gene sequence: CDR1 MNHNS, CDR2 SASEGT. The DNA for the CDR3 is TGTGCCAGCACCGTGGGACAGGTCTCCTACAATGAGCAGTTCTTC. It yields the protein CASTVGQVSYNEQFF.

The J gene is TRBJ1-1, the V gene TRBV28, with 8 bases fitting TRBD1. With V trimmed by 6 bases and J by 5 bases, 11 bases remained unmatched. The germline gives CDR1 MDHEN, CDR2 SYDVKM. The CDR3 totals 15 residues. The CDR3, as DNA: TGTGCCAGCAGGACCTCCAGGGGGCGTAATACTGAAGCTTTCTTT. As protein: CASRTSRGRNTEAFF.

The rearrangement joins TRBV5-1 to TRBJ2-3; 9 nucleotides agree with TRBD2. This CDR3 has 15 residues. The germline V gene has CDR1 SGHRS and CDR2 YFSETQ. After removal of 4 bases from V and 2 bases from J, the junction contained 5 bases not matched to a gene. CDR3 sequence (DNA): TGCGCCAGCAGCGGGAGCGGGGGGTTCACAGATACGCAGTATTTT. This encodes CASSGSGGFTDTQYF.

CDR3: CAWSGDRAGTEAFF. CDR3 in DNA: TGTGCCTGGAGTGGAGACAGGGCGGGCACTGAAGCTTTCTTT. V is TRBV30 and J is TRBJ1-1; the match to TRBD1 covers 7 bases. The V and J ends lost 1 base and 4 bases, in that order; junction bases with no gene match: 6. Per the germline V gene, CDR1 is GTSNPN and CDR2 is SVGIG (reference sequence). The length of the CDR3 is 14 residues. Full variable domain (rest looked up from reference TRBV30 and TRBJ1-1): SQTIHQWPATLVQPVGSPLSLECTVEGTSNPNLYWYRQAAGRGLQLLFYSVGIGQISSEVPQNLSASRPQDRQFILSSKKLLLSDSGFYLCAWSGDRAGTEAFFGQGTRLTVV.

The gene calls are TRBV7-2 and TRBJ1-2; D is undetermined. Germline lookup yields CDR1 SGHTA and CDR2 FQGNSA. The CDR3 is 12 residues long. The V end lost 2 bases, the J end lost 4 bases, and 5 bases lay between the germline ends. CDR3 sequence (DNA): TGTGCCAGCAGCTTAACAAGCTATGGCTACACCTTC. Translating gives CASSLTSYGYTF.

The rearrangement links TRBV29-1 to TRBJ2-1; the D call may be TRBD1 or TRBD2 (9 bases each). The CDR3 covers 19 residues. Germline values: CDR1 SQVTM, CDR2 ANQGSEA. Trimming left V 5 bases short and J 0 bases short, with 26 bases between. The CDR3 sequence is CSVHYRGRVAGVSYNEQFF. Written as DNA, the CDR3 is TGCAGCGTTCATTACAGGGGGCGGGTAGCGGGAGTCTCCTACAATGAGCAGTTCTTC.

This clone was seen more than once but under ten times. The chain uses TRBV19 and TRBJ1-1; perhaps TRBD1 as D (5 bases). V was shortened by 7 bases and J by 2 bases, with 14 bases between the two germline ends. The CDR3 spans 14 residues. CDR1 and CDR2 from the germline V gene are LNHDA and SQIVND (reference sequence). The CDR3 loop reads CASNDQDTNTEAFF. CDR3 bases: TGTGCCAGTAATGATCAGGACACCAACACTGAAGCTTTCTTT.

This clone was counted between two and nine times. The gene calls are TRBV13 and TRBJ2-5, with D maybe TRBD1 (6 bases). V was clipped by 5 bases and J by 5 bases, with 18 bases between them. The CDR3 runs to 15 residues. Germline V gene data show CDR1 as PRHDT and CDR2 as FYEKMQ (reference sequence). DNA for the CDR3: TGTGCCAGCAGCCTTACCCAGGGGCGGACGGAGACCCAGTACTTC. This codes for CASSLTQGRTETQYF.

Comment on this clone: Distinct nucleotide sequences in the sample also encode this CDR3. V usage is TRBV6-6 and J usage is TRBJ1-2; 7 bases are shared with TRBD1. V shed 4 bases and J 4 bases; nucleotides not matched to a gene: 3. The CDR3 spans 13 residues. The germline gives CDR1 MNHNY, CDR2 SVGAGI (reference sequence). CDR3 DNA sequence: TGTGCCAGCAGTTCCCAGGGGGTCTATGGCTACACCTTC. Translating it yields CASSSQGVYGYTF.

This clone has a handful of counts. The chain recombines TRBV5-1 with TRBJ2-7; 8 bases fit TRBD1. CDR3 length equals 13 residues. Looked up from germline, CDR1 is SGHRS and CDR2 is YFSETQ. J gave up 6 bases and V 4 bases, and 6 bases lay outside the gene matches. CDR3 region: CASSLGQGGEQYF. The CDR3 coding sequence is TGCGCCAGCAGCCTAGGACAGGGTGGCGAGCAGTACTTC.

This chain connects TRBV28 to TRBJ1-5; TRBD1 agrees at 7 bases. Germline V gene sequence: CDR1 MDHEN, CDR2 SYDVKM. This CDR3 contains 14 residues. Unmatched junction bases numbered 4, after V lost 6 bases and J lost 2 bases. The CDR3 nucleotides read TGTGCCAGCAGGCGTGGACAGGGCAATCAGCCCCAGCATTTT. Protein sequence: CASRRGQGNQPQHF.

The DNA for the CDR3 is TGTGCCAGCAGCCCCGGAGGGGCCTACTATGGCTACACCTTC. Its translation: CASSPGGAYYGYTF. The chain is built from TRBV6-5 and TRBJ1-2; possibly TRBD1 for D (5 bases). CDR1 is MNHEY, CDR2 SVGAGI, per germline. V gave up 6 bases and J gave up 3 bases, with 14 bases separating them. This CDR3 has 14 residues.

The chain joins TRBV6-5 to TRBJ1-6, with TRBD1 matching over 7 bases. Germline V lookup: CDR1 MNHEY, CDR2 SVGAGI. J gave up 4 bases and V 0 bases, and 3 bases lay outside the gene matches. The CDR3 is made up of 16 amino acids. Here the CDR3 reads CASSYSGGGYNSPLHF. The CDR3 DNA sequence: TGTGCCAGCAGTTACTCAGGGGGCGGATATAATTCACCCCTCCACTTT.

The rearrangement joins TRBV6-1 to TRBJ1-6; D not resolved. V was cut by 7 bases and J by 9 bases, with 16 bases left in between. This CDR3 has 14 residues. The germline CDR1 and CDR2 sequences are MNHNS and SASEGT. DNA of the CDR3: TGTGCCAGCACCGAACTCCGAAGCATTTCACCCCTCCACTTT. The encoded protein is CASTELRSISPLHF.

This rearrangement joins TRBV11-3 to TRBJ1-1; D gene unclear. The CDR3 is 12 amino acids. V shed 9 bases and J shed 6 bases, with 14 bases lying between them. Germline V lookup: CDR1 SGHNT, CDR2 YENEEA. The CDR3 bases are TGTGCCAGTACCCACTTAGGGTCTGAAGCTTTCTTT. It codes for CASTHLGSEAFF. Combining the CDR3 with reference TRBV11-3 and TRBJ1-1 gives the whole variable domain EAGVVQSPRYKIIEKKQPVAFWCNPISGHNTLYWYLQNLGQGPELLIRYENEEAVDDSQLPKDRFSAERLKGVDSTLKIQPAELGDSAVYLCASTHLGSEAFFGQGTRLTVV.

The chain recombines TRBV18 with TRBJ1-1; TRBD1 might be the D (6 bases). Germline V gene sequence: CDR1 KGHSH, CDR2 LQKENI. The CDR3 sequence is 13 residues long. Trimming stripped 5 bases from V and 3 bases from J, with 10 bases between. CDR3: CASSTQGDTEAFF. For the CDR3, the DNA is TGTGCCAGCTCAACACAGGGAGACACTGAAGCTTTCTTT.

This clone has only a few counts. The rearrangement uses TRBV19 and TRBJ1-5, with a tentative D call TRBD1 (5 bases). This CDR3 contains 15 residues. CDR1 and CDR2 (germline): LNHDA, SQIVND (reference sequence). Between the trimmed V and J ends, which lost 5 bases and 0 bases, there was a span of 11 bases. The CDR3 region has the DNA TGTGCCAGTAGTTGGGACGGATATAGCAATCAGCCCCAGCATTTT. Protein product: CASSWDGYSNQPQHF.

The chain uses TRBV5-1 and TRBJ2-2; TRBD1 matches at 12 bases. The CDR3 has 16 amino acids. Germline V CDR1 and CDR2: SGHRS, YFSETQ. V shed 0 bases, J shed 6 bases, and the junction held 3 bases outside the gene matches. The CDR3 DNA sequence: TGCGCCAGCAGCTTGGCGGGACAGGGGGCCTCCGGGGAGCTGTTTTTT. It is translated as CASSLAGQGASGELFF.

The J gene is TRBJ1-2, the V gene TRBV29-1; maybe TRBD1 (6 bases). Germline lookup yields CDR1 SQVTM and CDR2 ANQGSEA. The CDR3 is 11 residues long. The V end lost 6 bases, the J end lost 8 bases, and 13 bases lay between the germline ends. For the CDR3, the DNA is TGCAGCGTCCAGGCAGGGGACGGCTACACCTTC. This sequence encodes CSVQAGDGYTF.

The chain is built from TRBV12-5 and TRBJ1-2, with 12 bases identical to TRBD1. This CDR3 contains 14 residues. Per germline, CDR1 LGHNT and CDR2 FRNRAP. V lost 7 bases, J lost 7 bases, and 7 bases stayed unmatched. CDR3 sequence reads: CASAPGQGARGYTF. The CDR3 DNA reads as TGTGCTAGTGCCCCGGGACAGGGGGCGCGTGGCTACACCTTC.

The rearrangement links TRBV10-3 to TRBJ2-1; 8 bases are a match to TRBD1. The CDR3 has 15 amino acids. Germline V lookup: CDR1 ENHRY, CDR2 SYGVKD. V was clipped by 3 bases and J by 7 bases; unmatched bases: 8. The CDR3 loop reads CAISDRDRISNEQFF. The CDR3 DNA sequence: TGTGCCATCAGTGACCGGGACAGGATCTCTAATGAGCAGTTCTTC.

CDR3 coding DNA: TGTGCCAGCAGCTTTACGGGACAGGGAAACTATGGCTACACCTTC. Its translation is CASSFTGQGNYGYTF. The chain carries TRBV7-2 and TRBJ1-2; 9 bases agree with TRBD1. The CDR3 runs to 15 residues. J lost 2 bases, V lost 3 bases, and 4 bases had no gene match. CDR1 and CDR2 (germline): SGHTA, FQGNSA.

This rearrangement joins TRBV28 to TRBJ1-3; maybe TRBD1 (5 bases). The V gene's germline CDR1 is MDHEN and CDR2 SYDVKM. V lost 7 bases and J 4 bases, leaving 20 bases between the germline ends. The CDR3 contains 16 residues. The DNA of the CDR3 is TGTGCCAGCATCCCCCCCGTCGGGGCGGCGGGAAACACCATATATTTT. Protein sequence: CASIPPVGAAGNTIYF.

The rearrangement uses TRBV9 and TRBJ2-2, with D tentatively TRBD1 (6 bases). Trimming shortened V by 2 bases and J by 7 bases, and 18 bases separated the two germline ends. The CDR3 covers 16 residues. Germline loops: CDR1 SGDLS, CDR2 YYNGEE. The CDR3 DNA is TGTGCCAGCAGCGTGGACTTACAGGGACGGGGCGGGGAGCTGTTTTTT. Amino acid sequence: CASSVDLQGRGGELFF.